This section outlines one T cell receptor (beta chain) sequence together with its context. V gave up 0 bases and J gave up 4 bases; unmatched junction bases: 5. The CDR3 has 15 amino acids. Per germline, CDR1 WNHNN and CDR2 SYGVQD (reference sequence). These data belong to a study of T cells after yellow fever vaccination. Using its own MiXCR run on the 5' RACE reads, TCRdb lists one record per CDR3 protein. This repertoire shows 170,000 or so distinct CDR3 sequences, roughly 6.2% found once; its top ten account for roughly 3%. Material: CD4+ T cells sorted from PBMCs, obtained on the day of the first yellow fever vaccination. The origin of this receptor is a man between 18 and 35 years old who received the YFV17D yellow fever vaccine. The chain recombines TRBV10-1 with TRBJ1-1, with TRBD1 matching over 7 bases. CDR3: CASSESPRGATEAFF. Written as DNA, the CDR3 is TGCGCCAGCAGTGAGTCTCCCAGGGGGGCCACTGAAGCTTTCTTT.